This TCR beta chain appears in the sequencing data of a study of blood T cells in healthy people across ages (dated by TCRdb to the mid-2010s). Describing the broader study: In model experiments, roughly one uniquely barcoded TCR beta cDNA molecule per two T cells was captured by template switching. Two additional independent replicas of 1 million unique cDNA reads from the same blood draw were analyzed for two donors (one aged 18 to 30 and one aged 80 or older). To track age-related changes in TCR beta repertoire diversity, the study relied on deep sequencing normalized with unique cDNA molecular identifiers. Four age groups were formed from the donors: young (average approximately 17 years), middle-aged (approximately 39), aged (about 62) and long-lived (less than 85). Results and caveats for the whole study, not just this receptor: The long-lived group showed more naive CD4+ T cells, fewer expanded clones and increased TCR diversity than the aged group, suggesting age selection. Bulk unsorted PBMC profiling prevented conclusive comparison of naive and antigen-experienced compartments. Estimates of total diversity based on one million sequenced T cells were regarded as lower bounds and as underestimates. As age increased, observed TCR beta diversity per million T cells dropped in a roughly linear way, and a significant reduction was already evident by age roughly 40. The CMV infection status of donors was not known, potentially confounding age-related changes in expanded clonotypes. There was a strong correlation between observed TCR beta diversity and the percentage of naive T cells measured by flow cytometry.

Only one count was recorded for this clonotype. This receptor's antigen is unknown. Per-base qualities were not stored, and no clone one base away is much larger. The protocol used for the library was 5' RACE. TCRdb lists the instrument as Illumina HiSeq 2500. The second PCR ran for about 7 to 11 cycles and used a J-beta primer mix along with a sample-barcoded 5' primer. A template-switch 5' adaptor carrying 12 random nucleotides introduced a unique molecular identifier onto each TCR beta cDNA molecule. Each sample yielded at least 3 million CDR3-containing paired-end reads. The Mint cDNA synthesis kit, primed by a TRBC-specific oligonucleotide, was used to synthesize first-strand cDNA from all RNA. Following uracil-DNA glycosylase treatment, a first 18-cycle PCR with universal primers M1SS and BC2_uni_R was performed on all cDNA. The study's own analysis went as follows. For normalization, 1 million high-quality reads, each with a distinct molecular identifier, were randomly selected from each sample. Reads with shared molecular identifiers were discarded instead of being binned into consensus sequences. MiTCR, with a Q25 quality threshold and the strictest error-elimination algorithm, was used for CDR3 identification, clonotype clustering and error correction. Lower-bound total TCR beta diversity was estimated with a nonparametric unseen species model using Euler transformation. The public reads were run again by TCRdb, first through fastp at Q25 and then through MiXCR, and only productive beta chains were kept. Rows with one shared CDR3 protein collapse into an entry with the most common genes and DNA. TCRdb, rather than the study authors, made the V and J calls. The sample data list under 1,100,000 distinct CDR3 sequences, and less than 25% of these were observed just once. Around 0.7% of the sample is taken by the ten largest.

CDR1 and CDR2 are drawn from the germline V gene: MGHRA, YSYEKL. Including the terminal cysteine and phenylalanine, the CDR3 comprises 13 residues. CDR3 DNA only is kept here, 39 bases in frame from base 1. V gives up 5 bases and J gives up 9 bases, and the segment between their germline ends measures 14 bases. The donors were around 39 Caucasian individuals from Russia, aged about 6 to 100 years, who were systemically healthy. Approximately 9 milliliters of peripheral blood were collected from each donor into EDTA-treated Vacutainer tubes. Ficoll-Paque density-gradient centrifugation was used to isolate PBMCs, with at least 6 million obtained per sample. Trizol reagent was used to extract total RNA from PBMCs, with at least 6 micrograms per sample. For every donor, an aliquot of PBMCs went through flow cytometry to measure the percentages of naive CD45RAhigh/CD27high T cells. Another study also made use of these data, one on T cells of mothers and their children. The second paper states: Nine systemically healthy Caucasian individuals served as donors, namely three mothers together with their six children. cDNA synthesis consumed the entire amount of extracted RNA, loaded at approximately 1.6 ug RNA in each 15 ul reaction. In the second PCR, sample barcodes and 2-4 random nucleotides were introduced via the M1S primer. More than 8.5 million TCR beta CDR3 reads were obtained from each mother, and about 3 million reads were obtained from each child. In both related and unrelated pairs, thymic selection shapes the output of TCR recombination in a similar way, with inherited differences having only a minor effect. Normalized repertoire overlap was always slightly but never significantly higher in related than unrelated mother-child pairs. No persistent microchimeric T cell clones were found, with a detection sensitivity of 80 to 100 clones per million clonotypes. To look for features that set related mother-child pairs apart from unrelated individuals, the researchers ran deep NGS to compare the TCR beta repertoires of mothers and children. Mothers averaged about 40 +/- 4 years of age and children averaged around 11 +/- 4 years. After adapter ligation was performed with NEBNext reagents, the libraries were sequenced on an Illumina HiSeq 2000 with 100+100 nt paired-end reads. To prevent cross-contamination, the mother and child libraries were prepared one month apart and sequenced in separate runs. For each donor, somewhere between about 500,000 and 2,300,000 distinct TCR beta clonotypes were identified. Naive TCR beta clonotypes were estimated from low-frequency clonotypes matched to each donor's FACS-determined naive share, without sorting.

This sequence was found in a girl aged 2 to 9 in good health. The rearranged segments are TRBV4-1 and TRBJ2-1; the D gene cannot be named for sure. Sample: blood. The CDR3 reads CASSYDPTGEQFF. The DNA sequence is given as TGCGCCAGCAGCTATGACCCGACGGGTGAGCAGTTCTTC.